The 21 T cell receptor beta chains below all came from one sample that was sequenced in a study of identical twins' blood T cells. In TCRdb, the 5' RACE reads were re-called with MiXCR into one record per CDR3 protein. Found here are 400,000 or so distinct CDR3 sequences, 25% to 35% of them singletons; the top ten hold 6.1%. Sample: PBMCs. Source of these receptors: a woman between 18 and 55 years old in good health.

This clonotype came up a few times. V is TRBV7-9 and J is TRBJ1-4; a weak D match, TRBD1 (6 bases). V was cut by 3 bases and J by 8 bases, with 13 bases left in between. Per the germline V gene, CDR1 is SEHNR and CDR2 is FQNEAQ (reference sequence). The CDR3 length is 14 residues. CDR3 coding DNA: TGTGCCAGCAGCTTCGACACAGGGATGGAAAAACTGTTTTTT. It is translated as CASSFDTGMEKLFF.

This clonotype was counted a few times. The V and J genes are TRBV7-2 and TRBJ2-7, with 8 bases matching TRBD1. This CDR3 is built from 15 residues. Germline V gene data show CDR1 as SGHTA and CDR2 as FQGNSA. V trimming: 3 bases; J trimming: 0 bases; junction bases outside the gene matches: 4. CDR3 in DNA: TGTGCCAGCAGCTTTGGGACAGGTAGCTCCTACGAGCAGTACTTC. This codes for CASSFGTGSSYEQYF.

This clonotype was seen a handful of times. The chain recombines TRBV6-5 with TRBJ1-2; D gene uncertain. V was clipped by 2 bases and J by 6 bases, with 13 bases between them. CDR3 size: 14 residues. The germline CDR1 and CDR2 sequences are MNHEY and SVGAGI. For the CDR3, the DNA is TGTGCCAGCAGTTACGGGTTGGCGGAGGATGGCTACACCTTC. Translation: CASSYGLAEDGYTF.

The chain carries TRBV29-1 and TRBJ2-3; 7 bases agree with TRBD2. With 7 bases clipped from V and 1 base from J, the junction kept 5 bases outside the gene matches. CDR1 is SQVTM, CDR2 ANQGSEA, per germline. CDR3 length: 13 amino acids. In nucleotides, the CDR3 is TGCAGCGCGAGCGGGGCTGGCACAGATACGCAGTATTTT. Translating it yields CSASGAGTDTQYF.

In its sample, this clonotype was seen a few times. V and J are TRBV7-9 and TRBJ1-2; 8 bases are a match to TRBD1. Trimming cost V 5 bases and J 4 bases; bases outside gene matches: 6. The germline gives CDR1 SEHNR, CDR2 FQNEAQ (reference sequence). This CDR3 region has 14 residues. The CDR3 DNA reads TGTGCCAGCAGCCCTCCAACAGGGGGCTATGGCTACACCTTC. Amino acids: CASSPPTGGYGYTF.

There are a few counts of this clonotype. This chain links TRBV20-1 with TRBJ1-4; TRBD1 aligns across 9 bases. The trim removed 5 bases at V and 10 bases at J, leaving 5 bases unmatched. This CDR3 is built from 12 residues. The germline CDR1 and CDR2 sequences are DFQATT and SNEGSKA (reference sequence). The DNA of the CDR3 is TGCAGTGCTTCGATGACAGGGGGAAAACTGTTTTTT. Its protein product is CSASMTGGKLFF.

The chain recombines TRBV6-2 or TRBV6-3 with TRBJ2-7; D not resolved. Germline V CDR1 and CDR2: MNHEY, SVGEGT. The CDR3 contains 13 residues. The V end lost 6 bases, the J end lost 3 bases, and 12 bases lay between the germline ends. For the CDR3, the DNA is TGTGCCAGCAGCCCCGGACGGAGCTACGAGCAGTACTTC. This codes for CASSPGRSYEQYF.

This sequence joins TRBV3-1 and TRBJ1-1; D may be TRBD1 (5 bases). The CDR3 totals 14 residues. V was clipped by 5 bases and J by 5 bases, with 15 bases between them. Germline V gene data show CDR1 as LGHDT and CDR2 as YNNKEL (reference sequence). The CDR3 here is CASSSPGVKTEAFF. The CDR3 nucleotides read TGTGCCAGCAGCTCCCCGGGGGTCAAGACTGAAGCTTTCTTT.

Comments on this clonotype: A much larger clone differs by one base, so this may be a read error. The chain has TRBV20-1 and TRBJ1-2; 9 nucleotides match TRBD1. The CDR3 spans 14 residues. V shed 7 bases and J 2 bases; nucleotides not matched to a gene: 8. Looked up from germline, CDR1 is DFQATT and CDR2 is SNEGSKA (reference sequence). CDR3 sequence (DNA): TGCAGTGATAGGCCCGGGACAGGGAACTATGGCTACACCTTC. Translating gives CSDRPGTGNYGYTF.

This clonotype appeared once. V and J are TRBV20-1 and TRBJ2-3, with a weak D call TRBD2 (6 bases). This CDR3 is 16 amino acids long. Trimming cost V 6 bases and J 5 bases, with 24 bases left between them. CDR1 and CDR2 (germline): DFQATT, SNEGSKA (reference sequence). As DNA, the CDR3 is TGCAGTGCCATAACCCGCGAGTGGGGGGTGAAAGATACGCAGTATTTT. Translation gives CSAITREWGVKDTQYF.

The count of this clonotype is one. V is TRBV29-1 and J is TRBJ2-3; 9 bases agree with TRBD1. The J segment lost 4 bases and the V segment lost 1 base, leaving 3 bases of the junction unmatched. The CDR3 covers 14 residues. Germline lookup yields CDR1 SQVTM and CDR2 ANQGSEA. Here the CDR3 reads CSVEGTGVSDTQYF. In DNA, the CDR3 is TGCAGCGTTGAAGGGACAGGGGTGTCAGATACGCAGTATTTT.

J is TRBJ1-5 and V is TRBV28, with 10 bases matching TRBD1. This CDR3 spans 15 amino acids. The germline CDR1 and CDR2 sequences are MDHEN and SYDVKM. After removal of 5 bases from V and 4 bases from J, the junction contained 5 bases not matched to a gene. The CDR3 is CASSPWDRGNQPQHF. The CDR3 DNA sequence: TGTGCCAGCAGTCCCTGGGACAGGGGTAATCAGCCCCAGCATTTT.

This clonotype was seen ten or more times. CDR3 sequence reads: CSERTGDGYTF. DNA of the CDR3: TGCAGCGAAAGGACAGGGGATGGCTACACCTTC. V gene TRBV29-1 combines with J gene TRBJ1-2, with TRBD1 matching 9 bases. Germline V gives CDR1 SQVTM, CDR2 ANQGSEA. V was pared by 7 bases and J by 6 bases, with 3 bases of the junction left unmatched. The CDR3 has 11 residues.

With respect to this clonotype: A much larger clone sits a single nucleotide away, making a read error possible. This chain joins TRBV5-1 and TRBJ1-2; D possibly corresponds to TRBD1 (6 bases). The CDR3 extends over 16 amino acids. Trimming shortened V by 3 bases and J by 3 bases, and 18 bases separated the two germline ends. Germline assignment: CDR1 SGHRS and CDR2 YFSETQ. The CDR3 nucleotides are TGCGCCAGCAGCTCTTCTTCAGGGGCTTCGGACTATGGCTACACCTTC. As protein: CASSSSSGASDYGYTF. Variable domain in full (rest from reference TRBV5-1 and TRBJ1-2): KAGVTQTPRYLIKTRGQQVTLSCSPISGHRSVSWYQQTPGQGLQFLFEYFSETQRNKGNFPGRFSGRQFSNSRSEMNVSTLELGDSALYLCASSSSSGASDYGYTFGSGTRLTVV.

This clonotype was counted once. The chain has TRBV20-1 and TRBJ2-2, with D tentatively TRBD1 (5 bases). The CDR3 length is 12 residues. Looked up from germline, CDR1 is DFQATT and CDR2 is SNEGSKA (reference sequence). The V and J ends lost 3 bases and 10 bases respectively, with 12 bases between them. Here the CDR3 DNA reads TGCAGTGCTAGGGGGCCTTCGGCGGAGCTGTTTTTT. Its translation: CSARGPSAELFF.

The CDR3 here is CASSMTGQNQPQHF. The CDR3 DNA reads as TGCGCCAGCAGCATGACGGGACAGAATCAGCCCCAGCATTTT. The chain combines TRBV5-1 with TRBJ1-5; 7 nucleotides line up with TRBD1. The V gene's germline CDR1 is SGHRS and CDR2 YFSETQ. Trimming cost V 4 bases and J 4 bases; bases outside gene matches: 5. CDR3 size: 14 residues.

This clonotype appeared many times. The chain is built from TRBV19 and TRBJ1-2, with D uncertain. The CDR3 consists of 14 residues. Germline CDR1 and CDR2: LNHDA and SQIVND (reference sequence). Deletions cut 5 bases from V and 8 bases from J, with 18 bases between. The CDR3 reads CASSPVRASGGYTF. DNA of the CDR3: TGTGCCAGTAGTCCCGTGAGAGCGTCAGGCGGCTACACCTTC.

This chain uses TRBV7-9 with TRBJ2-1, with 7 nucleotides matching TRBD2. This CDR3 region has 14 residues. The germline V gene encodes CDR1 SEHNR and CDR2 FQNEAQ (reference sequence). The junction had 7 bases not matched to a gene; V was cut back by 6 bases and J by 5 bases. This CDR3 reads CASRSFAGDNEQFF. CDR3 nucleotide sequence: TGTGCCAGCAGATCGTTCGCGGGGGACAATGAGCAGTTCTTC.

The CDR3 DNA reads as TGTGCCAGCAGCACCCAGGCCCTGACTCATGTGAGCACTGAAGCTTTCTTT. Encoded protein: CASSTQALTHVSTEAFF. The chain has TRBV7-3 and TRBJ1-1; D is unresolved. From germline, CDR1 is SGHTA and CDR2 FQGTGA. The V and J ends lost 5 bases and 4 bases respectively, with 23 bases between them. The CDR3 consists of 17 residues.

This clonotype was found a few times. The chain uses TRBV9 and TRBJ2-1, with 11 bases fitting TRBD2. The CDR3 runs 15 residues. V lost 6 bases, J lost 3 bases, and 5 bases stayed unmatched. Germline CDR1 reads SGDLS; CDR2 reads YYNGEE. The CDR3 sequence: CASTETSGNYNEQFF. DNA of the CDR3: TGTGCCAGCACCGAGACTAGCGGGAACTACAATGAGCAGTTCTTC.

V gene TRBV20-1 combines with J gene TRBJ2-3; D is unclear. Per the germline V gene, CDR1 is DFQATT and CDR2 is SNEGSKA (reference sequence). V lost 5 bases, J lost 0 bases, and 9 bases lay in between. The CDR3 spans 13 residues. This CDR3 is CSAVLQSTDTQYF. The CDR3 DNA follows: TGCAGTGCTGTGTTACAAAGCACAGATACGCAGTATTTT.